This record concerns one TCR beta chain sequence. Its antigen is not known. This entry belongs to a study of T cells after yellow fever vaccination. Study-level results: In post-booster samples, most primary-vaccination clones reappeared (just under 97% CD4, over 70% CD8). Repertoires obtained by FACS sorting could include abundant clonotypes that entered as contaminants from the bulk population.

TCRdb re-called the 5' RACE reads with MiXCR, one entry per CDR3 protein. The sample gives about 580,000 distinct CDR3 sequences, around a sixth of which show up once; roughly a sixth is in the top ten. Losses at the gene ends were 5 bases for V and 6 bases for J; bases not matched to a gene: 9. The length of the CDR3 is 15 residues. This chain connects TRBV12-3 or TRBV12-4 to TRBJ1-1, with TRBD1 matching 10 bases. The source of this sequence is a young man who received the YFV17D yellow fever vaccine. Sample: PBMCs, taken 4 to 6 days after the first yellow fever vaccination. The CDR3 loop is CASSETGGKVAEAFF. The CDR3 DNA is TGTGCCAGCAGTGAGACAGGGGGCAAAGTTGCTGAAGCTTTCTTT.